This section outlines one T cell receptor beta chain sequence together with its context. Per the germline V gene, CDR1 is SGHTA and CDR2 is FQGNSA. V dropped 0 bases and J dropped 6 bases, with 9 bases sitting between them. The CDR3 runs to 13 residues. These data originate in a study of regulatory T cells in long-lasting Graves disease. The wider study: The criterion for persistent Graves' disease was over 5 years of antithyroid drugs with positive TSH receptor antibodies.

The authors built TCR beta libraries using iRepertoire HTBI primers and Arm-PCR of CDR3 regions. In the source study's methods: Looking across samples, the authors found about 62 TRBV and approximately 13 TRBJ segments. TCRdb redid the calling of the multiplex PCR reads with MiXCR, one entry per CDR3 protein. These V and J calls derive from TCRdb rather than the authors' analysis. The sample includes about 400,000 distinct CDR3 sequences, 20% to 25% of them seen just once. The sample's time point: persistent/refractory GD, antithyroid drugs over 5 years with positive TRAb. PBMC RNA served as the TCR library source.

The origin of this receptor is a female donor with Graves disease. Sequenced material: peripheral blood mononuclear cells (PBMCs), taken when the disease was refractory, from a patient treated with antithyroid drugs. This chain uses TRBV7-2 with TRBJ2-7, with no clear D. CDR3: CASSLAGIGEQYF. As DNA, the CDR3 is TGTGCCAGCAGCTTAGCTGGGATTGGCGAGCAGTACTTC.